The next 12 T cell receptor beta chains were all read from a single sample in a study of blood T cells in healthy people across ages. For the second PCR, which ran for roughly 6 to 12 cycles, a sample-barcoded 5' primer and a J-beta primer mix were used. Each CDR3 protein is one row after TCRdb ran MiXCR on the 5' RACE reads. Of some 700,000 distinct CDR3 sequences listed, 35% to 45% are singletons. The sequenced material came from blood. The receptors shown here come from a woman aged 55-75 years in good health.

J is TRBJ1-3 and V is TRBV20-1; D is ambiguous. Germline values: CDR1 DFQATT, CDR2 SNEGSKA (reference sequence). This CDR3 region has 14 residues. V was shortened by 0 bases and J by 2 bases, with 8 bases between the two germline ends. The CDR3 protein is CSARDPDTGNTIYF. For the CDR3, the DNA is TGCAGTGCTAGAGATCCCGACACTGGAAACACCATATATTTT.

The V gene is TRBV27, the J gene TRBJ2-3, with 10 bases that match TRBD2. V trimming: 6 bases; J trimming: 2 bases; junction bases outside the gene matches: 11. This CDR3 region has 17 residues. The V gene's germline CDR1 is MNHEY and CDR2 SMNVEV (reference sequence). This chain's CDR3 is CASSRSSGLASTDTQYF. Written as DNA, the CDR3 is TGTGCCAGCAGCCGATCTTCGGGACTAGCGTCCACAGATACGCAGTATTTT.

The chain links TRBV20-1 to TRBJ2-1; 9 bases agree with TRBD2. Germline lookup yields CDR1 DFQATT and CDR2 SNEGSKA (reference sequence). Trimming at V came to 3 bases and at J to 6 bases, leaving 6 bases not matched to a gene. This CDR3 contains 14 residues. DNA for the CDR3: TGCAGTGCTAGGGTAGCGGGAGCGGGCAATGAGCAGTTCTTC. Its protein is CSARVAGAGNEQFF.

V gene TRBV27 combines with J gene TRBJ2-5; perhaps TRBD2 as D (6 bases). The CDR3 runs 15 residues. The V gene's germline CDR1 is MNHEY and CDR2 SMNVEV (reference sequence). Trimming shortened V by 5 bases and J by 4 bases, and 17 bases separated the two germline ends. CDR3: CASSRTGRGGETQYF. In DNA form, the CDR3 reads TGTGCCAGCAGTCGGACTGGGCGGGGAGGAGAGACCCAGTACTTC.

The V call is TRBV20-1, the J call TRBJ2-1; 7 bases match TRBD1. Unmatched junction bases numbered 14, after V lost 5 bases and J lost 13 bases. The CDR3 is made up of 13 amino acids. The germline CDR1 and CDR2 sequences are DFQATT and SNEGSKA (reference sequence). In DNA form, the CDR3 reads TGCAGTGCTTCTGACAGGGTCGGGGAGACCCAGTTCTTC. It is translated as CSASDRVGETQFF.

The V gene is TRBV6-1, the J gene TRBJ2-2; D ambiguous. Trimming pared 1 base from V and 0 bases from J, leaving 6 bases between. The CDR3 contains 15 residues. From germline, CDR1 is MNHNS and CDR2 SASEGT. Here the CDR3 reads CASSEGAANTGELFF. CDR3 nucleotide sequence: TGTGCCAGCAGTGAAGGGGCGGCGAACACCGGGGAGCTGTTTTTT.

The chain links TRBV27 to TRBJ2-7; 7 nucleotides agree with TRBD1. Matching the DNA end better, TRBJ2-5 makes the J call doubtful. Germline lookup yields CDR1 MNHEY and CDR2 SMNVEV (reference sequence). The CDR3 totals 14 residues. In nucleotides, the CDR3 is TGTGCCAGCAGTTTCTGGGACAGACAAGAGACCCAGTACTTC. Amino acids: CASSFWDRQETQYF.

This chain uses TRBV7-2 with TRBJ1-5, with a tentative D call TRBD1 (6 bases). Trimming took off 7 bases at V and 0 bases at J, with 10 bases between the two ends. There are 14 residues in the CDR3. The germline gives CDR1 SGHTA, CDR2 FQGNSA. CDR3 protein: CASTSDSSNQPQHF. CDR3 nucleotides: TGTGCCAGCACCTCGGACAGTAGCAATCAGCCCCAGCATTTT.

V is TRBV5-1 and J is TRBJ2-1; TRBD2 matches at 14 bases. CDR1 and CDR2 from the germline V gene are SGHRS and YFSETQ. This CDR3 spans 16 amino acids. After removal of 7 bases from V and 9 bases from J, the junction contained 12 bases not matched to a gene. Written as DNA, the CDR3 is TGCGCCAGCGGCCCAGGACTAGCGGGAGGAAGTGGTGAGCAGTTCTTC. Its protein product is CASGPGLAGGSGEQFF.

In this sample, this clonotype turned up a few times. V gene TRBV24-1 combines with J gene TRBJ2-4; 9 bases fit TRBD1. Germline V CDR1 and CDR2: KGHDR, SFDVKD. The CDR3 consists of 17 residues. V gave up 3 bases and J gave up 3 bases; unmatched junction bases: 8. CDR3 protein: CATSDGGQGLDKNIQYF. The CDR3 region has the DNA TGTGCCACCAGTGATGGGGGACAGGGCTTGGACAAAAACATTCAGTACTTC.

The gene calls are TRBV12-3 or TRBV12-4 and TRBJ1-1, with 7 bases identical to TRBD1. Trimming removed 8 bases from V and 1 base from J; junction bases left unmatched: 10. The CDR3 sequence is 15 residues long. The CDR3: CASLWAGGGNTEAFF. CDR3 coding DNA: TGTGCCAGCCTATGGGCAGGGGGGGGGAACACTGAAGCTTTCTTT.

This chain uses TRBV11-1 with TRBJ2-5; possible D gene TRBD2, 6 bases. The CDR3 spans 15 residues. V lost 0 bases and J 7 bases, leaving 15 bases between the germline ends. CDR1 and CDR2 from the germline V gene are SGHAT and FQDESV (reference sequence). The CDR3 region has the DNA TGTGCCAGCAGCTTAGCCTCTCCCGGGAGCGGGACCCAGTACTTC. This encodes CASSLASPGSGTQYF.